What follows are 9 T cell receptor beta chains derived from one specimen sequenced in a study of blood T cell repertoires in COVID-19. The data were produced by immunoSEQ multiplex PCR, yet TCRdb's version contains in-frame clones alone and is incomplete. The sample yields tens of thousands of clones, 84% seen once. Sequencing input: peripheral blood. The receptors were gathered from a man in his 70s with acute or convalescent COVID-19.

This rearrangement joins TRBV11-2 to TRBJ1-4; no reliable D call. The length of the CDR3 is 11 residues. Deletions cut 5 bases from V and 10 bases from J, with 8 bases between. Per germline, CDR1 SGHAT and CDR2 FQNNGV. The CDR3 region is CASSRDRKLFF. CDR3 nucleotide sequence: TGTGCCAGCAGCCGCGATCGAAAACTGTTTTTT.

The genes are TRBV5-6 and TRBJ2-1; 8 nucleotides line up with TRBD1. The junction had 18 bases not matched to a gene; V was cut back by 0 bases and J by 13 bases. This CDR3 is 17 amino acids long. Per germline, CDR1 SGHDT and CDR2 YYEEEE. In nucleotides, the CDR3 is TGTGCCAGCAGCTTGGCGGTGGGGGGCGGGACAGGTATCGCTCAGTTCTTC. Amino acid sequence: CASSLAVGGGTGIAQFF.

This chain links TRBV6-6 with TRBJ1-2; 8 bases match TRBD1. Germline CDR1 MNHNY, CDR2 SVGAGI (reference sequence). CDR3 length: 13 amino acids. Losses at the gene ends were 5 bases for V and 3 bases for J; bases not matched to a gene: 2. CDR3: CASSLQGDYGYTF. CDR3 nucleotide sequence: TGTGCCAGCAGTCTACAGGGGGACTATGGCTACACCTTC.

A single count supports this clone. This chain links TRBV5-1 with TRBJ2-1; a possible D gene is TRBD1 (5 bases). Germline-derived CDR1 and CDR2 are SGHRS and YFSETQ. The CDR3 extends over 18 amino acids. Trimming took 0 bases from V and 2 from J, leaving 18 bases between them. CDR3 in DNA: TGCGCCAGCAGCTTGGCCAGGTTGAACCAGGGCCCCTACAATGAGCAGTTCTTC. This gives the protein CASSLARLNQGPYNEQFF.

This rearrangement joins TRBV28 to TRBJ2-3; the match to TRBD2 covers 9 bases. CDR3 length equals 16 residues. Per germline, CDR1 MDHEN and CDR2 SYDVKM. Trimming cost V 4 bases and J 1 base; bases outside gene matches: 6. The chain's CDR3 is CASSWASGMGTDTQYF. The DNA of the CDR3 is TGTGCCAGCAGTTGGGCTAGCGGGATGGGCACAGATACGCAGTATTTT.

The rearrangement uses TRBV18 and TRBJ2-7, with TRBD1 identical over 8 bases. The V gene end was trimmed by 6 bases and the J gene end by 6 bases; junction bases not matched to a gene: 7. Germline V gives CDR1 KGHSH, CDR2 LQKENI. CDR3 length: 13 residues. This chain's CDR3 is CASSKGQGGEQYF. Here the CDR3 DNA reads TGTGCCAGCTCTAAAGGACAGGGTGGCGAGCAGTACTTC.

The V gene is TRBV10-2, the J gene TRBJ2-7, with TRBD2 identical over 7 bases. CDR3 length: 13 residues. Trimming cost V 7 bases and J 2 bases; bases outside gene matches: 5. CDR1 and CDR2 from the germline V gene are WSHSY and SAAADI. CDR3 nucleotides: TGCGCCAGCAAGAGGGGACTAACCTACGAGCAGTACTTC. Residues: CASKRGLTYEQYF.

This clone was recorded once. The chain links TRBV18 to TRBJ1-4; D possibly corresponds to TRBD1 (6 bases). Germline CDR1 is KGHSH and CDR2 is LQKENI. This CDR3 region has 15 residues. The V gene lost 2 bases and the J gene lost 8 bases, with 15 bases spanning the gap. The CDR3 DNA follows: TGTGCCAGCTCACCAGCCCTGAAGGGGGGGGAAAAACTGTTTTTT. This encodes CASSPALKGGEKLFF.

This sequence joins TRBV6-5 and TRBJ2-7, with D possibly matching TRBD1 (6 bases). The CDR3 has 15 amino acids. CDR1 and CDR2 (germline): MNHEY, SVGAGI. Trimming left V 4 bases short and J 2 bases short, with 15 bases between. CDR3 in amino acids: CASSSAGVEAYEQYF. CDR3 in DNA: TGTGCCAGCAGTTCTGCAGGGGTTGAGGCCTACGAGCAGTACTTC.